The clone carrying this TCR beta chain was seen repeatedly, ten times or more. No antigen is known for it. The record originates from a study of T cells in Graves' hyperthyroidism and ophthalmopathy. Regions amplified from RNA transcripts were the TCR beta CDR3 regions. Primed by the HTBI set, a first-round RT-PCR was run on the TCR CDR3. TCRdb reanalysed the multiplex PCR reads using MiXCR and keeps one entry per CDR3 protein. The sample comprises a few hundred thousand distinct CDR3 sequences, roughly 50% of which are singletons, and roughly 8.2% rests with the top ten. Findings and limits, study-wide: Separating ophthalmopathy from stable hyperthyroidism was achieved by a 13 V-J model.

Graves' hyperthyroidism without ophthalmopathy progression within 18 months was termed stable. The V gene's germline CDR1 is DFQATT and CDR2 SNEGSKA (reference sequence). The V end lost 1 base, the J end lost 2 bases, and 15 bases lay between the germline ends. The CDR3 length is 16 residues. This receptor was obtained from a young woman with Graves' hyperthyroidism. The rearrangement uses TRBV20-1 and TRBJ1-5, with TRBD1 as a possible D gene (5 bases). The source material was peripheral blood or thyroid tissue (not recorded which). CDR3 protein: CSARVGGLFGNQPQHF. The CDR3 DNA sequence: TGCAGTGCTAGAGTGGGGGGTCTCTTTGGCAATCAGCCCCAGCATTTT.